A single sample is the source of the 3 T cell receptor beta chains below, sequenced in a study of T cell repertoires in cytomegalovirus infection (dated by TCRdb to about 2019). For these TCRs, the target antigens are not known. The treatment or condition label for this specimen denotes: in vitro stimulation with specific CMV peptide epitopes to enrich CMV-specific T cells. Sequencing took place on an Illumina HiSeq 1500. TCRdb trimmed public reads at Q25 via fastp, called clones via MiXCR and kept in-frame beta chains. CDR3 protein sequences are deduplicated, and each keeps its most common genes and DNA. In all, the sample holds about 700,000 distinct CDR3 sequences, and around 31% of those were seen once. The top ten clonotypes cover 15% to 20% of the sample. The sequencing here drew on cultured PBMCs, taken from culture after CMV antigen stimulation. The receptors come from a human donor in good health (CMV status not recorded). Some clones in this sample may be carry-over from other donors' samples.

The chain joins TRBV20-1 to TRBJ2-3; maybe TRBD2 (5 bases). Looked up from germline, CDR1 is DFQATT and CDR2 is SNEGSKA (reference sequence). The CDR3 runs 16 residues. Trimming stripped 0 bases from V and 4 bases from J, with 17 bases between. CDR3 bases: TGCAGTGCTAGAGATCCGGCGGGTGAGGGCCCAGATACGCAGTATTTT. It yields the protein CSARDPAGEGPDTQYF.

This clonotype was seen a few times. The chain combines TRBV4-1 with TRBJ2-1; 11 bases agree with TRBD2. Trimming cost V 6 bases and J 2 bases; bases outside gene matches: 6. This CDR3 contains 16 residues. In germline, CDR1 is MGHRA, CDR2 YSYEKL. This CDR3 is CASSRVSGGAYNEQFF. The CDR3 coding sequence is TGCGCCAGCAGTCGCGTTAGCGGGGGGGCCTACAATGAGCAGTTCTTC.

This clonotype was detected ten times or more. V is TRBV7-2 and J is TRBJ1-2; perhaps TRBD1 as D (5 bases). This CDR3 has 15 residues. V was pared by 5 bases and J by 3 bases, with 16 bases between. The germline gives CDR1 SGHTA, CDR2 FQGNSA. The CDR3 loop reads CASSEGPSQDYGYTF. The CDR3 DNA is TGTGCCAGCAGCGAGGGGCCTTCGCAGGACTATGGCTACACCTTC.